Below, 24 T cell receptor beta chains from the same sample are listed, as sequenced in a study of breast tumors, draining lymph nodes, adjacent tissues listed by TCRdb under 2016. The library came from multiplex PCR. The sequencing machine was an Illumina HiSeq 2000. TCRdb redid the processing of the public reads, applying fastp at Q25 and MiXCR, and retained in-frame beta chains. Every entry covers one CDR3 protein and lists the most common genes and DNA from its rows. The sample records over 130,000 distinct CDR3 sequences, roughly 33% of which are singletons. The top ten clones comprise less than 2.5% of the sample. The axillary draining lymph nodes of breast cancer patients were the source of the lymph node samples. The specimen was axillary lymph node tissue. The receptors derive from a female donor with breast cancer. Some clones in this sample may be carry-over from other donors' samples.

V gene TRBV7-2 combines with J gene TRBJ1-5; 9 bases line up with TRBD1. This CDR3 spans 14 amino acids. The germline CDR1 and CDR2 sequences are SGHTA and FQGNSA. The J segment lost 6 bases and the V segment lost 5 bases, leaving 5 bases of the junction unmatched. The CDR3 coding sequence is TGTGCCAGCAGCAACACAGGGGGCTCTCAGCCCCAGCATTTT. It specifies CASSNTGGSQPQHF.

The CDR3 is CAWRRGTEVVTEAFF. The CDR3 DNA reads as TGTGCCTGGAGGAGGGGGACTGAGGTCGTGACTGAAGCTTTCTTT. V gene TRBV30 combines with J gene TRBJ1-1, with D tentatively TRBD1 (6 bases). Germline CDR1 reads GTSNPN; CDR2 reads SVGIG (reference sequence). The CDR3 is 15 amino acids. Trimming took 3 bases from V and 5 from J, leaving 19 bases between them.

In this sample, this clonotype turned up many times. The chain employs TRBV20-1 and TRBJ1-5; possibly TRBD1 for D (6 bases). The V gene's germline CDR1 is DFQATT and CDR2 SNEGSKA (reference sequence). This CDR3 is 12 amino acids long. Deletions cut 3 bases from V and 5 bases from J, with 8 bases between. The CDR3 nucleotides read TGCAGTGCTAGCCCAGGGGATCAGCCCCAGCATTTT. This translates into CSASPGDQPQHF.

This clonotype was recorded at least ten times. The chain recombines TRBV7-9 with TRBJ1-5, with a tentative D call TRBD1 (5 bases). V shed 5 bases and J shed 0 bases, with 11 bases lying between them. CDR3 size: 15 residues. Germline CDR1 and CDR2: SEHNR and FQNEAQ (reference sequence). CDR3 coding DNA: TGTGCCAGCAGCCCCCCAGGGAATAGCAATCAGCCCCAGCATTTT. Its translation is CASSPPGNSNQPQHF.

The chain links TRBV2 to TRBJ1-5, with unresolved D. Germline V CDR1 and CDR2: SNHLY, FYNNEI. The CDR3 is made up of 13 amino acids. V lost 1 base and J 11 bases, leaving 12 bases between the germline ends. Here the CDR3 reads CASSEGLVETQHF. The CDR3, as DNA: TGTGCCAGCAGTGAAGGGCTAGTAGAGACCCAGCATTTT.

The chain couples TRBV15 to TRBJ2-7, with TRBD1 matching 9 bases. This CDR3 has 14 amino acids. After removal of 3 bases from V and 5 bases from J, the junction contained 5 bases not matched to a gene. The germline gives CDR1 LNHNV, CDR2 YYDKDF (reference sequence). Here the CDR3 DNA reads TGTGCCACCAGCAGGGGACAGGGCGGGAACGAGCAGTACTTC. Translating gives CATSRGQGGNEQYF.

This clonotype showed up many times. J is TRBJ1-3 and V is TRBV4-2, with TRBD1 identical over 7 bases. The germline CDR1 and CDR2 sequences are LGHNA and YNFKEQ. V shed 6 bases and J 0 bases; nucleotides not matched to a gene: 5. This CDR3 is 15 amino acids long. CDR3 loop: CASSLDRDSGNTIYF. The CDR3 DNA reads as TGTGCCAGCAGTCTCGACAGGGACTCTGGAAACACCATATATTTT.

This clonotype was observed many times. The chain recombines TRBV19 with TRBJ1-5; TRBD1 aligns across 7 bases. Germline V CDR1 and CDR2: LNHDA, SQIVND (reference sequence). Trimming took 8 bases from V and 6 from J; bases not matched to a gene: 7. CDR3 size: 13 residues. The CDR3 DNA is TGTGCCAGTTGGTCGGAGGGGGCTCAGCCCCAGCATTTT. This encodes CASWSEGAQPQHF.

About this clonotype: A much larger clone differs by one base, so this may be a read error. The chain uses TRBV5-8 and TRBJ2-3, with D unclear. Trimming took off 3 bases at V and 8 bases at J, with 10 bases between the two ends. The CDR3 covers 12 residues. Germline lookup yields CDR1 SGHTS and CDR2 YDEGEE. Here the CDR3 DNA reads TGTGCCAGCAGCTCACAGTGGGCTACGCAGTATTTT. Protein sequence: CASSSQWATQYF. Looking up the rest from reference TRBV5-8 and TRBJ2-3 gives the full variable domain: EAGVTQSPTHLIKTRGQQATLRCSPISGHTSVYWYQQALGLGLQFLLWYDEGEERNRGNFPPRFSGRQFPNYSSELNVNALELEDSALYLCASSSQWATQYFGPGTRLTVL.

As for this clonotype: Given the absence of the conserved phenylalanine or tryptophan at the CDR3 end, a read error is likely. The chain employs TRBV20-1 and TRBJ2-7, with D tentatively TRBD1 (5 bases). The CDR3 loop spans 14 amino acids. Per the germline V gene, CDR1 is DFQATT and CDR2 is SNEGSKA (reference sequence). The CDR3, as DNA: TGCAGTGCTAGAAAACAGGTCAGCTCCTACGGGCAGTACTAC. It specifies CSARKQVSSYGQYY.

V is TRBV5-6 and J is TRBJ1-6; 9 nucleotides line up with TRBD1. Germline values: CDR1 SGHDT, CDR2 YYEEEE. This CDR3 region has 14 residues. V dropped 1 base and J dropped 9; count of bases not matched to a gene: 2. CDR3 DNA sequence: TGTGCCAGCAGCTTGACAGGGGGCTTTTCACCCCTCCACTTT. Its protein product is CASSLTGGFSPLHF. Looking up the rest from reference TRBV5-6 and TRBJ1-6 gives the full variable domain: DAGVTQSPTHLIKTRGQQVTLRCSPKSGHDTVSWYQQALGQGPQFIFQYYEEEERQRGNFPDRFSGHQFPNYSSELNVNALLLGDSALYLCASSLTGGFSPLHFGNGTRLTVT.

In this sample, this clonotype turned up many times. The gene calls are TRBV7-2 and TRBJ2-2, with 7 bases matching TRBD1. The J segment lost 2 bases and the V segment lost 3 bases, leaving 6 bases of the junction unmatched. This CDR3 region has 16 residues. Per the germline V gene, CDR1 is SGHTA and CDR2 is FQGNSA. CDR3: CASSLNNRGNTGELFF. The CDR3 DNA reads as TGTGCCAGCAGCTTGAATAACAGGGGCAACACCGGGGAGCTGTTTTTT.

As for this clonotype: Likely a read error: the CDR3 ends without its conserved phenylalanine or tryptophan. V is TRBV7-8 and J is TRBJ1-1; TRBD1 aligns across 8 bases. The germline V gene encodes CDR1 SGHVS and CDR2 FQNEAQ. The CDR3 is 15 residues long. V was clipped by 5 bases and J by 2 bases; unmatched bases: 7. This CDR3 reads CASSVRQGPNTEAFL. CDR3 nucleotides: TGTGCCAGCAGCGTCCGACAGGGGCCAAACACTGAAGCTTTCCTT.

As regards this clonotype: A single base separates this from a much larger clone, so it may be a read error. This chain uses TRBV6-2 or TRBV6-3 with TRBJ2-6, with D possibly matching TRBD2 (5 bases). Looked up from germline, CDR1 is MNHEY and CDR2 is SVGEGT. The CDR3 is made up of 14 amino acids. V was pared by 9 bases and J by 0 bases, with 9 bases between. CDR3 coding DNA: TGTGCCAGACGGGGTGCCTCTGGGGCCAACGTCCTGACTTTC. The encoded protein is CARRGASGANVLTF.

This clonotype came up many times. J is TRBJ1-3 and V is TRBV5-8, with unresolved D. The V gene lost 4 bases and the J gene lost 0 bases, with 14 bases spanning the gap. Germline CDR1 SGHTS, CDR2 YDEGEE. The CDR3 sequence is 16 residues long. This CDR3 is CASSDFDGTSGNTIYF. In DNA, the CDR3 is TGTGCCAGCAGCGACTTCGACGGAACCTCTGGAAACACCATATATTTT.

This clonotype was seen a single time. The chain has TRBV20-1 and TRBJ2-3, with 11 bases identical to TRBD2. Looked up from germline, CDR1 is DFQATT and CDR2 is SNEGSKA (reference sequence). The trim removed 4 bases at V and 3 bases at J, leaving 3 bases unmatched. The CDR3 is made up of 14 amino acids. DNA for the CDR3: TGCAGTGCTAAGTCTAGCGGGGGGACAGATACGCAGTATTTT. Protein: CSAKSSGGTDTQYF.

This clonotype was detected only a few times. V and J are TRBV27 and TRBJ2-4; D is unclear. This CDR3 contains 14 residues. The V end was cut by 1 base, the J end by 2 bases, with 6 bases between. Germline CDR1 and CDR2: MNHEY and SMNVEV (reference sequence). The CDR3 DNA follows: TGTGCCAGCAGTTTATTGGGGACCAAAAACATTCAGTACTTC. Protein sequence: CASSLLGTKNIQYF.

This clonotype was seen a handful of times. Possible read error: a much larger clone is one base away. The chain uses TRBV6-5 and TRBJ1-2, with a possible D match to TRBD1 (5 bases). Trimming shortened V by 5 bases and J by 4 bases, and 11 bases separated the two germline ends. CDR1 and CDR2 from the germline V gene are MNHEY and SVGAGI. This CDR3 region has 13 residues. The chain's CDR3 is CASSHMGPYGYTF. In DNA form, the CDR3 reads TGTGCCAGCAGTCACATGGGGCCCTATGGCTACACCTTC.

Many counts were recorded for this clonotype. This sequence joins TRBV20-1 and TRBJ2-3, with 9 bases that match TRBD1. Germline V gene data show CDR1 as DFQATT and CDR2 as SNEGSKA (reference sequence). This CDR3 is built from 17 residues. Trimming cost V 0 bases and J 6 bases; bases outside gene matches: 13. Here the CDR3 DNA reads TGCAGTGCTAGAGATTCAACCCGGGACAGGGATCCCGATACGCAGTATTTT. Amino acid sequence: CSARDSTRDRDPDTQYF.

This clonotype was seen at least ten times. V and J are TRBV19 and TRBJ1-3, with D unresolved. Germline CDR1 and CDR2: LNHDA and SQIVND (reference sequence). Deletions cut 6 bases from V and 5 bases from J, with 11 bases between. The CDR3 runs to 13 residues. The CDR3 reads CASRIAERNTIYF. CDR3 DNA sequence: TGTGCCAGTAGGATCGCAGAACGAAACACCATATATTTT.

The rearrangement links TRBV10-3 to TRBJ2-1; 7 bases line up with TRBD2. Germline CDR1 and CDR2: ENHRY and SYGVKD. Unmatched junction bases numbered 7, after V lost 0 bases and J lost 5 bases. CDR3 length equals 16 residues. The CDR3 DNA follows: TGTGCCATCAGTGAGTCTCTAGCGGAGGGGCACAATGAGCAGTTCTTC. Translating it yields CAISESLAEGHNEQFF.

This clonotype was recorded many times. V is TRBV11-2 and J is TRBJ1-4; D is perhaps TRBD1 (5 bases). The ends were cut back, 5 bases at V and 14 bases at J, with 21 bases in the middle. This CDR3 is built from 14 residues. CDR1 SGHAT and CDR2 FQNNGV come from the germline V gene. CDR3 DNA sequence: TGTGCCAGCAGCCAAGGGACCGACTCCCGTGTTCTGTTTTTT. Translation gives CASSQGTDSRVLFF.

Worth noting for this clonotype: Relative to the germline gene, one junction end is altered; a read error may explain this. This chain joins TRBV5-1 and TRBJ1-6; 9 bases align to TRBD1. CDR3 length: 14 amino acids. In germline, CDR1 is SGHRS, CDR2 YFSETQ. In DNA, the CDR3 is TGCGCCAGCAGCTCCGGGACAGGGAATTCCCCCCTCCGCTTC. Translation: CASSSGTGNSPLRF.

Many counts were recorded for this clonotype. This chain joins TRBV25-1 and TRBJ2-2, with a possible D match to TRBD1 (6 bases). From germline, CDR1 is MGHDK and CDR2 SYGVNS. This CDR3 is 13 amino acids long. V lost 5 bases and J 5 bases, leaving 9 bases between the germline ends. In DNA form, the CDR3 reads TGTGCCAGCAGTCCACAGGGAACCGGGGAGCTGTTTTTT. Translating gives CASSPQGTGELFF.